This T cell receptor (beta chain) was sequenced for a study of shared clonotypes between healthy human individuals. Study summary: There were three CD4 naive, three CD4 memory, two CD8 naive and one CD8 memory plates per donor. Findings of the study overall: Generation probability values for non-shared clonotypes were lower than those for clonotypes shared by all four donors.

A remark on this clone: Its cognate antigen is unknown.

Per germline, CDR1 SNHLY and CDR2 FYNNEI. J gave up 4 bases and V 0 bases, and 5 bases lay outside the gene matches. This CDR3 is 15 amino acids long. TCRdb's copy holds only in-frame clones and misses some; the assay was immunoSEQ multiplex PCR. The sample has about 2 million clones, about 95% seen once. Only CD45RO-negative cells positively selected for CCR7 counted as naive CD8 cells, so terminally differentiated effector memory CD45RA+ cells were excluded. The TCR was taken from a young man in good health. What was sequenced was naive CD8+ T cells sorted from blood. J is TRBJ1-2 and V is TRBV2; 7 nucleotides agree with TRBD1. This CDR3 reads CASSEAVGQLYGYTF. The CDR3 DNA sequence: TGTGCCAGCAGTGAAGCAGTGGGACAGCTCTATGGCTACACCTTC.